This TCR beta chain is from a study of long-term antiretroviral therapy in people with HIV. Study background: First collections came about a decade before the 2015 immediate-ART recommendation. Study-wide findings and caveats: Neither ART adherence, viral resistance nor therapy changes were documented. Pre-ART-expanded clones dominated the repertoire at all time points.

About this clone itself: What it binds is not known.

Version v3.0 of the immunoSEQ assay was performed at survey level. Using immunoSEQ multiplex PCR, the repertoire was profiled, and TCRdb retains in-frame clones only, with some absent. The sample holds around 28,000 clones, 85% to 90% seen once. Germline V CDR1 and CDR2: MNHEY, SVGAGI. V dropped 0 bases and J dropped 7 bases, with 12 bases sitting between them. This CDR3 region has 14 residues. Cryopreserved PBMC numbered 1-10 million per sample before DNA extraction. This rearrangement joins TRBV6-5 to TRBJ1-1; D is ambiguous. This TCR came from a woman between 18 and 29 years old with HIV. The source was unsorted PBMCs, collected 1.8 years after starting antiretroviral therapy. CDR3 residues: CASSYSTTPYEAFF. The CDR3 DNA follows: TGTGCCAGCAGTTACTCCACGACACCATATGAAGCTTTCTTT.